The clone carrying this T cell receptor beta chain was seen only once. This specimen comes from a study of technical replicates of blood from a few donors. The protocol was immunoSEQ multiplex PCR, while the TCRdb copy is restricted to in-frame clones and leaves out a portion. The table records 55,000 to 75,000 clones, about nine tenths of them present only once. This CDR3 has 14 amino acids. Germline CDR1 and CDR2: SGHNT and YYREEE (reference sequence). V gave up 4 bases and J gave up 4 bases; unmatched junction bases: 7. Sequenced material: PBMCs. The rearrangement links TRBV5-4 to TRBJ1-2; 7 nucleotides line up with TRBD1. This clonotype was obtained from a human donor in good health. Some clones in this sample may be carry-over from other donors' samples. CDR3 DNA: TGTGCCAGCAGCCAGCCTGACAGGGTCTATGGCTACACCTTC. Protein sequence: CASSQPDRVYGYTF.